The 4 T cell receptor beta chains presented below share a single source sample, sequenced in a study of blood T cells in healthy people across ages. A second PCR, run for roughly 7 to 12 cycles, used a sample-barcoded 5' primer plus a J-beta primer mix. TCRdb passed the 5' RACE reads through MiXCR, listing each CDR3 protein once. Altogether 600,000 to 1,000,000 distinct CDR3 sequences are present, roughly 50% being singletons, with the ten largest covering 20% to 25%. Sequenced: blood. The receptors here all came from a young man in good health.

The V call is TRBV5-1, the J call TRBJ1-4; D is unresolved. V was cut by 1 base and J by 2 bases, with 12 bases left in between. CDR1 is SGHRS, CDR2 YFSETQ, per germline. The CDR3 is made up of 16 amino acids. The CDR3 DNA is TGCGCCAGCAGCTTGTCCTATCGAGTCACTAATGAAAAACTGTTTTTT. This encodes CASSLSYRVTNEKLFF. Together with reference TRBV5-1 and TRBJ1-4, the CDR3 gives the full variable domain: KAGVTQTPRYLIKTRGQQVTLSCSPISGHRSVSWYQQTPGQGLQFLFEYFSETQRNKGNFPGRFSGRQFSNSRSEMNVSTLELGDSALYLCASSLSYRVTNEKLFFGSGTQLSVL.

The V and J genes are TRBV29-1 and TRBJ2-1, with D perhaps TRBD2 (5 bases). CDR1 and CDR2 (germline): SQVTM, ANQGSEA. The CDR3 totals 16 residues. The V and J ends lost 4 bases and 0 bases respectively, with 16 bases between them. DNA for the CDR3: TGCAGCGTTGGTTTTAGGGTCGGAGGCTCCTACAATGAGCAGTTCTTC. Translation: CSVGFRVGGSYNEQFF.

V is TRBV2 and J is TRBJ2-1; 7 nucleotides agree with TRBD2. This CDR3 has 15 residues. Germline trimming cut 3 bases from V and 1 base from J; bases unmatched to any gene: 3. CDR1 and CDR2 from the germline V gene are SNHLY and FYNNEI. CDR3 DNA sequence: TGTGCCAGCAGTGAGGAGCGGGGATCCTACAATGAGCAGTTCTTC. Translating it yields CASSEERGSYNEQFF. Using reference TRBV2 and TRBJ2-1 for the parts outside the CDR3, the full variable domain is EPEVTQTPSHQVTQMGQEVILRCVPISNHLYFYWYRQILGQKVEFLVSFYNNEISEKSEIFDDQFSVERPDGSNFTLKIRSTKLEDSAMYFCASSEERGSYNEQFFGPGTRLTVL.

This clonotype was seen repeatedly, ten times or more. The chain uses TRBV7-2 and TRBJ2-7, with D possibly being TRBD1 (5 bases). Germline CDR1 reads SGHTA; CDR2 reads FQGNSA. Trimming left V 3 bases short and J 6 bases short, with 15 bases between. The CDR3 spans 14 residues. The CDR3 protein is CASSFTGAHPEQYF. The CDR3 DNA sequence: TGTGCCAGCAGCTTCACTGGGGCTCACCCCGAGCAGTACTTC.